This T cell receptor beta chain stems from a study of blood T cell repertoires in COVID-19. V was cut by 5 bases and J by 0 bases, with 16 bases left in between. The CDR3 is made up of 17 amino acids. Generated by immunoSEQ multiplex PCR, the TCRdb table keeps only in-frame clones and is missing some. The sample shows 300,000 to 400,000 clones, 80% to 90% of them seen only once. This sequence joins TRBV6-7 and TRBJ2-2, with TRBD1 as a possible D gene (6 bases). TRBV6-7 is noted as an ORF with a role that remains uncertain. The receptor's source is an older woman with COVID-19, enrolled during active disease. Sequencing input: peripheral blood. The CDR3 DNA follows: TGTGCCAGCAGTAACAGAGGACAGCCCGCGAACACCGGGGAGCTGTTTTTT. Translation gives CASSNRGQPANTGELFF.